These T cell receptor beta chains were read from a single sample in a study of cytomegalovirus exposure and HLA in healthy donors. Libraries were prepared by immunoSEQ multiplex PCR; TCRdb keeps only in-frame clonotypes and omits some of them. The profile shows hundreds of thousands of clones, around nine tenths of them singletons. Sequencing was carried out using PBMCs. Every receptor here comes from a young woman in good health and CMV-seronegative. CDR3s include the opening cysteine and the closing phenylalanine or tryptophan. Fields, in order: V gene, CDR3 length, J gene, clone size, D gene, CDR3 DNA, CDR3 protein. A D gene is named only where the DNA matches it firmly. Expanded clones are given a class, and other clones once, few, many or no size at all.

TRBV7-9,13,TRBJ1-2,.,TRBD1,TGTGCCAGCAGCTTAGGGTGGACAGGCATCGACACCTTC,CASSLGWTGIDTF
TRBV14,20,TRBJ1-3,once,TRBD1,TGTGCCAGCAGCCAAAAGGGGATACCGGGACAGGGATCGTCTGGAAACACCATATATTTT,CASSQKGIPGQGSSGNTIYF
TRBV21-1,18,TRBJ1-1,.,.,TGTGCCAGCAGCAAAGGGAACCAACACAGGGACCCGCACACTGAAGCTTTCTTT,CASSKGNQHRDPHTEAFF
TRBV7-9,12,TRBJ1-2,.,TRBD1,TGTGCCAGCAGCTCGGACAGGGTGAGCTACACCTTC,CASSSDRVSYTF
TRBV10-1,12,TRBJ2-1,.,.,TGCGCCCGCCCCGCGGGTCTCAATGAGCAGTTCTTC,CARPAGLNEQFF
TRBV4-1,18,TRBJ2-4,.,.,TGCGCCAGCAGCCAAGGGATGAACGGGTACCTAGCCAAAAACATTCAGTACTTC,CASSQGMNGYLAKNIQYF
TRBV5-6,15,TRBJ1-4,.,.,TGTGCCAGCAGCAGGGGACAAACGTTTAATGAAAAACTGTTTTTT,CASSRGQTFNEKLFF
TRBV6-5,16,TRBJ1-5,.,TRBD1,TGTGCCAGCAGTTACTCGGTCGGAGACAGGGATCAGCCCCAGCATTTT,CASSYSVGDRDQPQHF
TRBV2,16,TRBJ2-6,.,TRBD1,TGTGCCAGCAGCCCACAGGGGGTCTCTGGGGCCAACGTCCTGACTTTC,CASSPQGVSGANVLTF
TRBV7-9,13,TRBJ1-1,.,.,TGTGCCAGCAGCCCCAATATCGGGGCTGAAGCTTTCTTT,CASSPNIGAEAFF
TRBV19,17,TRBJ1-1,.,.,TGTGCCAGTAGTATAGGCGGTGATGAGGGCCCGAACACTGAAGCTTTCTTT,CASSIGGDEGPNTEAFF
TRBV9,14,TRBJ2-1,.,TRBD2,TGTGCCAGCAGCGTAGATCCTAGCGGAAATGAGCAGTTCTTC,CASSVDPSGNEQFF
TRBV2,14,TRBJ2-5,.,TRBD1,TGTGCCAGTGACAGGGGTGGCCATTTGGAGACCCAGTACTTC,CASDRGGHLETQYF
TRBV18,12,TRBJ1-2,.,.,TGTGCCAGCTCACCCCCTTTGAGGGGCTACACCTTC,CASSPPLRGYTF
TRBV19,14,TRBJ2-7,.,TRBD1,TGTGCCAGTAGTACGGGGACAGACTCCTACGAGCAGTACTTC,CASSTGTDSYEQYF
TRBV6-4,15,TRBJ1-2,few,.,TGTGCCAGCAGTGACTCAGCGGAAGCTAACTATGGCTACACCTTC,CASSDSAEANYGYTF
TRBV27,16,TRBJ2-1,.,TRBD2,TGTGCCAGCAGTTTACCCGGGACTAGCGGGAACAATGAGCAGTTCTTC,CASSLPGTSGNNEQFF
TRBV7-2,16,TRBJ2-5,.,TRBD2,TGTGCCAGCAGCTTGATGGGACTAGCATTCCAAGAGACCCAGTACTTC,CASSLMGLAFQETQYF
TRBV11-2,16,TRBJ2-7,.,TRBD2,TGTGCCAGCAGCACCCATACTAGCGGGAGCTCCTACGAGCAGTACTTC,CASSTHTSGSSYEQYF
TRBV27,17,TRBJ2-1,.,.,.,CASSSSSSGGGYNEQFF
TRBV7-9,12,TRBJ1-5,.,.,TGTGCCAGCAGCCTAAATCGGGAGACTCAGCATTTT,CASSLNRETQHF
TRBV5-6,14,TRBJ2-7,.,.,TGTGCCAGCAGCTTGGCCGGGAAATCCTACGAGCAGTACTTC,CASSLAGKSYEQYF
TRBV7-9,13,TRBJ2-3,.,.,TGTGCCAGCAGCTTAGACCTCGGGGATACGCAGTATTTT,CASSLDLGDTQYF
TRBV6-5,14,TRBJ1-5,once,.,TGTGCCAGCAGTCTGAAGGGGGGGTGGCAGCCCCAGCATTTT,CASSLKGGWQPQHF
TRBV4-3,16,TRBJ2-2,.,.,TGCGCCAGCAGCCAAGGGCTAGAAGGCTTCACCGGGGAGCCGTTTTTT,CASSQGLEGFTGEPFF
TRBV5-4,16,TRBJ1-1,.,TRBD1,TGTGCCAGCAGGCCTACAGGGGACGATGGGAACACTGAAGCTTTCTTT,CASRPTGDDGNTEAFF
TRBV2,13,TRBJ2-3,once,.,TGTGCCAGCACAGGGTCTAGCACAGATACGCAGTATTTT,CASTGSSTDTQYF
TRBV27,17,TRBJ2-2,.,TRBD1,TGTGCCAGCAGTTCACTTACAGGGGGGAGATTTCGGGGGGAGCTGTTTTTT,CASSSLTGGRFRGELFF